These 26 T cell receptor beta chains originate from one sample sequenced in a study of T cell responses to AZD1222 COVID-19 vaccine. The data were produced by immunoSEQ multiplex PCR, yet TCRdb's version contains in-frame clones alone and is incomplete. This repertoire shows roughly 120,000 clones, approximately 90% found once; its top ten account for 3.2%. This material consisted of peripheral blood, taken on day 0 of AZD1222 vaccination. These receptor sequences come from an adult in good health.

The chain combines TRBV27 with TRBJ1-6, with D tentatively TRBD1 (6 bases). Germline V gene sequence: CDR1 MNHEY, CDR2 SMNVEV (reference sequence). The CDR3 has 13 amino acids. V lost 5 bases and J lost 10, with 12 bases in between. The chain's CDR3 is CASSPTGMSPLHF. CDR3 DNA sequence: TGTGCCAGCAGTCCGACAGGCATGTCACCCCTCCACTTT.

This chain joins TRBV2 and TRBJ1-1, with TRBD1 matching 7 bases. CDR1 is SNHLY, CDR2 FYNNEI, per germline. Losses at the gene ends were 6 bases for V and 6 bases for J; bases not matched to a gene: 10. The CDR3 contains 14 residues. The CDR3 here is CASRRDSSSPEAFF. In DNA, the CDR3 is TGTGCCAGCAGAAGGGACAGTTCGAGTCCTGAAGCTTTCTTT.

This clone appeared once. The rearrangement uses TRBV28 and TRBJ1-4; TRBD1 matches 9 bases. Losses at the gene ends were 10 bases for V and 6 bases for J; bases not matched to a gene: 9. Germline CDR1 is MDHEN and CDR2 is SYDVKM. The CDR3 is 14 residues long. CDR3 coding DNA: TGTGCCACCATTATGACAGGGGGGTATGAAAAACTGTTTTTT. Amino acids: CATIMTGGYEKLFF.

The chain recombines TRBV4-1 with TRBJ2-2, with TRBD2 matching 12 bases. CDR1 and CDR2 (germline): MGHRA, YSYEKL. The CDR3 runs to 16 residues. V lost 5 bases and J lost 7; bases outside the gene matches: 8. As DNA, the CDR3 is TGCGCCAGCAGCTACCGGACTAGCGGGAATCACGGGGAGCTGTTTTTT. Its protein is CASSYRTSGNHGELFF.

The V gene is TRBV11-2, the J gene TRBJ1-1; D remains unclear. The V gene's germline CDR1 is SGHAT and CDR2 FQNNGV. This CDR3 is 14 amino acids long. The V end lost 2 bases, the J end lost 7 bases, and 14 bases lay between the germline ends. CDR3 nucleotide sequence: TGTGCCAGCAGCTTATCTCAAGGCTTGGATGAAGCTTTCTTT. It codes for CASSLSQGLDEAFF.

The gene calls are TRBV7-9 and TRBJ1-3; D is possibly TRBD1 (6 bases). This CDR3 has 14 amino acids. V was pared by 6 bases and J by 2 bases, with 11 bases between. From germline, CDR1 is SEHNR and CDR2 FQNEAQ (reference sequence). The CDR3 reads CASSWTVTGNTIYF. In nucleotides, the CDR3 is TGTGCCAGCAGTTGGACAGTGACTGGAAACACCATATATTTT.

The CDR3 here is CASTKYQPQHF. CDR3 DNA sequence: TGTGCCAGCACGAAGTATCAGCCCCAGCATTTT. V is TRBV11-3 and J is TRBJ1-5; D unclear. The CDR3 extends over 11 amino acids. The V end was cut by 7 bases, the J end by 5 bases, with 6 bases between. Germline V CDR1 and CDR2: SGHNT, YENEEA. Combining the CDR3 with reference TRBV11-3 and TRBJ1-5 gives the whole variable domain EAGVVQSPRYKIIEKKQPVAFWCNPISGHNTLYWYLQNLGQGPELLIRYENEEAVDDSQLPKDRFSAERLKGVDSTLKIQPAELGDSAVYLCASTKYQPQHFGDGTRLSIL.

The chain uses TRBV7-8 and TRBJ1-1; possible D gene TRBD1, 5 bases. In germline, CDR1 is SGHVS, CDR2 FQNEAQ. Trimming stripped 3 bases from V and 4 bases from J, with 12 bases between. The CDR3 contains 14 residues. This CDR3 reads CASSFGGDGTEAFF. The CDR3 DNA sequence: TGTGCCAGCAGCTTTGGAGGGGACGGCACTGAAGCTTTCTTT.

The chain links TRBV7-8 to TRBJ2-6; TRBD1 matches 8 bases. Germline V gives CDR1 SGHVS, CDR2 FQNEAQ. With V trimmed by 1 base and J by 0 bases, 14 bases remained unmatched. This CDR3 has 21 residues. The CDR3 is CASSLVFRGLASLSGANVLTF. For the CDR3, the DNA is TGTGCCAGCAGCTTAGTATTCAGGGGGCTGGCCTCTCTCTCTGGGGCCAACGTCCTGACTTTC.

The J gene is TRBJ1-1, the V gene TRBV24-1; D is uncertain. The V end was cut by 2 bases, the J end by 4 bases, with 13 bases between. Germline CDR1 KGHDR, CDR2 SFDVKD. The CDR3 is 15 amino acids. The CDR3 DNA sequence: TGTGCCACCAGTGATTCCCGCGGAGGGATCACTGAAGCTTTCTTT. It codes for CATSDSRGGITEAFF.

The gene calls are TRBV5-1 and TRBJ2-1, with a tentative D call TRBD2 (6 bases). CDR1 SGHRS and CDR2 YFSETQ come from the germline V gene. The length of the CDR3 is 16 residues. Trimming took 4 bases from V and 4 from J, leaving 18 bases between them. This CDR3 reads CASSTGHSRGYNEQFF. CDR3 sequence (DNA): TGCGCCAGCAGCACTGGACACTCTCGGGGGTACAATGAGCAGTTCTTC.

The chain joins TRBV7-6 to TRBJ1-1; no reliable D call. The CDR3 is 13 residues long. Per germline, CDR1 SGHVS and CDR2 FNYEAQ. Trimming cost V 1 base and J 2 bases, with 5 bases left between them. CDR3: CASSLDTNTEAFF. CDR3 DNA: TGTGCCAGCAGCTTAGACACAAACACTGAAGCTTTCTTT.

The chain employs TRBV30 and TRBJ1-1; D might be TRBD1 (6 bases). Per germline, CDR1 GTSNPN and CDR2 SVGIG (reference sequence). The CDR3 sequence is 13 residues long. V was shortened by 5 bases and J by 8 bases, with 18 bases between the two germline ends. CDR3 in DNA: TGTGCCTGGGAGCGAGGGGGTAAAGTGGAAGCTTTCTTT. Translating it yields CAWERGGKVEAFF.

The J gene is TRBJ1-4, the V gene TRBV19; 11 bases match TRBD1. V gave up 5 bases and J gave up 7 bases; unmatched junction bases: 6. This CDR3 contains 15 residues. Germline CDR1 is LNHDA and CDR2 is SQIVND (reference sequence). The CDR3, as DNA: TGTGCCAGTAGTGCCACCGGGACAGGGGGTGAAAAACTGTTTTTT. This translates into CASSATGTGGEKLFF.

This clone was recorded a few times. The chain uses TRBV6-2 or TRBV6-3 and TRBJ2-1; 10 nucleotides match TRBD1. Germline CDR1 and CDR2: MNHEY and SVGEGT. J was trimmed by 15 bases and V by 6 bases; bases with no gene match: 5. The CDR3 is 11 residues long. The CDR3 DNA reads TGTGCCAGCAGCTCTCGGGACAGGGGGTTCTTC. Translating gives CASSSRDRGFF.

The CDR3, as DNA: TGTGCCAGCAGCCAAGGCAGTTCTACCTACGAGCAGTACTTC. Translation gives CASSQGSSTYEQYF. The genes are TRBV3-1 (or the pseudogene TRBV3-2) and TRBJ2-7; no clear D gene. The V gene lost 1 base and the J gene lost 2 bases, with 9 bases spanning the gap. This CDR3 has 14 residues. Germline V gene sequence: CDR1 LGHDT, CDR2 YNNKEL (reference sequence).

J is TRBJ1-2 and V is TRBV30; D is unresolved. This CDR3 spans 11 amino acids. Trimming removed 3 bases at V and 4 bases at J, with 6 bases between. Germline CDR1 is GTSNPN and CDR2 is SVGIG (reference sequence). CDR3: CAWSPIYGYTF. CDR3 in DNA: TGTGCCTGGAGCCCAATCTATGGCTACACCTTC.

This chain uses TRBV18 with TRBJ2-1, with TRBD2 as a possible D gene (5 bases). Looked up from germline, CDR1 is KGHSH and CDR2 is LQKENI. V lost 1 base to trimming and J lost 7 bases, with 11 bases between them. The length of the CDR3 is 14 residues. The CDR3 DNA follows: TGTGCCAGCTCACCACAGGGCGAGGGAAATGAGCAGTTCTTC. This gives the protein CASSPQGEGNEQFF.

This clone showed up just a few times. The rearrangement joins TRBV28 to TRBJ1-5; perhaps TRBD1 as D (5 bases). Germline CDR1 reads MDHEN; CDR2 reads SYDVKM. The length of the CDR3 is 17 residues. Trimming removed 5 bases from V and 2 bases from J, with 19 bases in between. The CDR3 nucleotides are TGTGCCAGCAGTCCCCTGGGGGTCTGGAAGGGCAATCAGCCCCAGCATTTT. Translated: CASSPLGVWKGNQPQHF.

The chain recombines TRBV3-1 (or the pseudogene TRBV3-2) with TRBJ1-2; D remains ambiguous. The CDR3 runs 13 residues. CDR1 and CDR2 from the germline V gene are LGHDT and YNNKEL (reference sequence). Trimming removed 3 bases at V and 2 bases at J, with 7 bases between. CDR3 DNA sequence: TGTGCCAGCAGCCAGACACCGAACTATGGCTACACCTTC. Protein: CASSQTPNYGYTF.

The V and J genes are TRBV24-1 and TRBJ1-2; TRBD1 might be the D (5 bases). Germline V gene sequence: CDR1 KGHDR, CDR2 SFDVKD. This CDR3 region has 12 residues. Between the trimmed V and J ends, which lost 10 bases and 7 bases, there was a span of 15 bases. CDR3 loop: CATRGPDTGYTF. The CDR3 bases are TGTGCCACTCGGGGCCCCGATACTGGCTACACCTTC.

The rearrangement uses TRBV25-1 and TRBJ1-5, with D maybe TRBD1 (5 bases). The CDR3 is 14 residues long. Germline V gene data show CDR1 as MGHDK and CDR2 as SYGVNS. Deletions cut 0 bases from V and 7 bases from J, with 10 bases between. CDR3 amino acids: CASSEYGGEQPQHF. In nucleotides, the CDR3 is TGTGCCAGCAGTGAATACGGGGGGGAACAGCCCCAGCATTTT.

The V gene is TRBV9, the J gene TRBJ1-3, with D possibly matching TRBD1 (6 bases). The ends were cut back, 1 base at V and 2 bases at J, with 16 bases in the middle. This CDR3 has 17 residues. CDR1 is SGDLS, CDR2 YYNGEE, per germline. The CDR3 nucleotides read TGTGCCAGCAGCGTACAGGGGCCCGGAGTTACTGGAAACACCATATATTTT. Amino acids: CASSVQGPGVTGNTIYF.

The chain links TRBV29-1 to TRBJ1-1, with a weak D call TRBD1 (6 bases). V was trimmed by 4 bases and J by 1 base, leaving 10 bases between them. CDR3 length equals 13 residues. Germline V gene sequence: CDR1 SQVTM, CDR2 ANQGSEA. CDR3 in amino acids: CSVARQANTEAFF. CDR3 sequence (DNA): TGCAGCGTTGCCCGACAGGCGAACACTGAAGCTTTCTTT. Using reference TRBV29-1 and TRBJ1-1 for the parts outside the CDR3, the full variable domain is SAVISQKPSRDICQRGTSLTIQCQVDSQVTMMFWYRQQPGQSLTLIATANQGSEATYESGFVIDKFPISRPNLTFSTLTVSNMSPEDSSIYLCSVARQANTEAFFGQGTRLTVV.

This chain uses TRBV3-1 (or the pseudogene TRBV3-2) with TRBJ1-1; D might be TRBD1 (6 bases). V shed 5 bases and J shed 1 base, with 17 bases lying between them. The CDR3 length is 16 residues. CDR1 and CDR2 (germline): LGHDT, YNNKEL (reference sequence). The CDR3, as DNA: TGTGCCAGCAGCAGGCGTTCGGGGACACAGAACACTGAAGCTTTCTTT. Translation gives CASSRRSGTQNTEAFF.

The chain carries TRBV5-6 and TRBJ2-3; a possible D gene is TRBD2 (7 bases). Germline V lookup: CDR1 SGHDT, CDR2 YYEEEE. The V end was cut by 9 bases, the J end by 2 bases, with 19 bases between. The CDR3 is 15 residues long. CDR3 amino acids: CATTWAGADTDTQYF. The DNA of the CDR3 is TGTGCCACCACCTGGGCGGGGGCCGACACAGATACGCAGTATTTT.